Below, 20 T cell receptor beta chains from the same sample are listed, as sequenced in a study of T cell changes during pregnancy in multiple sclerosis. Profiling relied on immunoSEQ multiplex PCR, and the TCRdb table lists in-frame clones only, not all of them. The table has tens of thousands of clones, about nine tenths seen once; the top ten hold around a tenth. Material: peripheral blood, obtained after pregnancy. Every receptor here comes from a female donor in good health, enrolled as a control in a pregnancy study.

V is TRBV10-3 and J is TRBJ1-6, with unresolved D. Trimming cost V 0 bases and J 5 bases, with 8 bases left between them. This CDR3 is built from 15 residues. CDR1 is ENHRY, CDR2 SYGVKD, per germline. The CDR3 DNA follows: TGTGCCATCAGTGAGTCGTCGAGGAATAATTCACCCCTCCACTTT. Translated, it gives CAISESSRNNSPLHF.

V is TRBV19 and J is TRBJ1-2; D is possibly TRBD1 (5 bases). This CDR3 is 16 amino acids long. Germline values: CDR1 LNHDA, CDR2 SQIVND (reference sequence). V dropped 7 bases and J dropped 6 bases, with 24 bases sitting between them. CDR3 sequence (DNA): TGTGCCAGTACCGTAAAGTATGGGGGGAATGGCGATGGCTACACCTTC. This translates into CASTVKYGGNGDGYTF. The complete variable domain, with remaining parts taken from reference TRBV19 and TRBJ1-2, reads DGGITQSPKYLFRKEGQNVTLSCEQNLNHDAMYWYRQDPGQGLRLIYYSQIVNDFQKGDIAEGYSVSREKKESFPLTVTSAQKNPTAFYLCASTVKYGGNGDGYTFGSGTRLTVV.

CDR3 DNA: TGTGCCACGAAGAAGATGACCGGGACTAACTACAATGAGCAGTTCTTC. Amino acids: CATKKMTGTNYNEQFF. V is TRBV15 and J is TRBJ2-1; the match to TRBD2 covers 7 bases. Germline V gene data show CDR1 as LNHNV and CDR2 as YYDKDF (reference sequence). The junction had 14 bases not matched to a gene; V was cut back by 9 bases and J by 3 bases. This CDR3 comprises 16 residues.

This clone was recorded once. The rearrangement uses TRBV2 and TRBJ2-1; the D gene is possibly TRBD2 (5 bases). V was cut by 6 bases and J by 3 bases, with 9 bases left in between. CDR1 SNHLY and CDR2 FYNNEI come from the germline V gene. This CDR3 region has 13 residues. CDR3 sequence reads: CASRRASYNEQFF. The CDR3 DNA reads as TGTGCCAGCAGGAGGGCCAGCTACAATGAGCAGTTCTTC.

The CDR3 nucleotides are TGTGCCTGGAGTCGACTAGCGGGTGGTTTCAATGAGCAGTTCTTC. Translation: CAWSRLAGGFNEQFF. The chain combines TRBV30 with TRBJ2-1, with 10 positions matching TRBD2. The CDR3 runs 15 residues. Germline assignment: CDR1 GTSNPN and CDR2 SVGIG (reference sequence). J gave up 6 bases and V 2 bases, and 7 bases lay outside the gene matches. Full variable domain (remainder filled in from reference TRBV30 and TRBJ2-1): SQTIHQWPATLVQPVGSPLSLECTVEGTSNPNLYWYRQAAGRGLQLLFYSVGIGQISSEVPQNLSASRPQDRQFILSSKKLLLSDSGFYLCAWSRLAGGFNEQFFGPGTRLTVL.

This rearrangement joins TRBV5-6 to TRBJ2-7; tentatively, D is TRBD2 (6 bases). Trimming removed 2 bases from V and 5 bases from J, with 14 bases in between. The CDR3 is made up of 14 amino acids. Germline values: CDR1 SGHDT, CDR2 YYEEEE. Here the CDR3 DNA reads TGTGCCAGCAGCTTTCGGGGGAGCGGCCACGAGCAGTACTTC. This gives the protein CASSFRGSGHEQYF.

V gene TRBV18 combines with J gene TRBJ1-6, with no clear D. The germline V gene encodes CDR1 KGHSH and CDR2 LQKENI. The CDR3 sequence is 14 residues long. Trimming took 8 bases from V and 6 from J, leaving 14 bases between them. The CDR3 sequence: CASAPAGFNSPLHF. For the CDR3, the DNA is TGTGCCAGCGCCCCCGCGGGTTTTAATTCACCCCTCCACTTT. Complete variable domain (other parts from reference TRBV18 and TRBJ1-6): NAGVMQNPRHLVRRRGQEARLRCSPMKGHSHVYWYRQLPEEGLKFMVYLQKENIIDESGMPKERFSAEFPKEGPSILRIQQVVRGDSAAYFCASAPAGFNSPLHFGNGTRLTVT.

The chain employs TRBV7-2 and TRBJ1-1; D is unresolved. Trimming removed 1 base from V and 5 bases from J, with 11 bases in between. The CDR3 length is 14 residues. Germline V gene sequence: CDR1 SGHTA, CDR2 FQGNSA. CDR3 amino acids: CASSLGGIFTEAFF. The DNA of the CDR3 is TGTGCCAGCAGCTTAGGAGGGATATTTACTGAAGCTTTCTTT.

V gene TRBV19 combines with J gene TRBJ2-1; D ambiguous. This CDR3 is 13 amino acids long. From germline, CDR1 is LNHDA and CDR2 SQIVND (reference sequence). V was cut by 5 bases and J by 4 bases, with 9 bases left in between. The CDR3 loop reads CASSVDSYNEQFF. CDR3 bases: TGTGCCAGTAGTGTCGACTCGTACAATGAGCAGTTCTTC.

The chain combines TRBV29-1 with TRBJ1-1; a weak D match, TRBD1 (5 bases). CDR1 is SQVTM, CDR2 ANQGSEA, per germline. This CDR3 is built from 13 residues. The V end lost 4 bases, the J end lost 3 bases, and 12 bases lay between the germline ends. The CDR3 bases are TGCAGCGTTGGGCAGGGCCGGTACACTGAAGCTTTCTTT. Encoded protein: CSVGQGRYTEAFF.

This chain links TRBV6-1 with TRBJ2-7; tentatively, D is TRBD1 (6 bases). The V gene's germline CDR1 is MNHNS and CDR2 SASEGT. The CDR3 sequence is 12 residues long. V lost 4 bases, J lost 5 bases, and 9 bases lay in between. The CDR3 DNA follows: TGTGCCAGCAGTGTTGCAGGGGACGAGCAGTACTTC. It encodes CASSVAGDEQYF.

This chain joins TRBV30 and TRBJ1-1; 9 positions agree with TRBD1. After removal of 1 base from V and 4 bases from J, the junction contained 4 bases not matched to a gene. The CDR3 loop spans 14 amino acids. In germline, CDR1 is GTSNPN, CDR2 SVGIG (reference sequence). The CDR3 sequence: CAWSGQGVLTEAFF. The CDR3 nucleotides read TGTGCCTGGAGTGGACAGGGGGTCCTCACTGAAGCTTTCTTT.

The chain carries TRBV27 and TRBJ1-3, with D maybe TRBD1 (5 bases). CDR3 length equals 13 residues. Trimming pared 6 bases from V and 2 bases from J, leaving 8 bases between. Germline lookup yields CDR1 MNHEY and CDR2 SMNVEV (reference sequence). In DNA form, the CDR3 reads TGTGCCAGCAGGCAACAGGCTGGAAACACCATATATTTT. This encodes CASRQQAGNTIYF.

Written as DNA, the CDR3 is TGTGCCAGCAGTGAAATCCAGGGTTACATGAACACTGAAGCTTTCTTT. Its translation is CASSEIQGYMNTEAFF. The chain has TRBV6-1 and TRBJ1-1, with D possibly being TRBD1 (5 bases). CDR1 MNHNS and CDR2 SASEGT come from the germline V gene. Trimming took off 2 bases at V and 0 bases at J, with 13 bases between the two ends. CDR3 size: 16 residues.

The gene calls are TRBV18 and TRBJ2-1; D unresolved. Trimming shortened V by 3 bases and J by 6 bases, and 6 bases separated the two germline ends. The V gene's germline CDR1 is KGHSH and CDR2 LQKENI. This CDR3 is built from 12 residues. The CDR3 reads CASSPRVNEQFF. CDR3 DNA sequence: TGTGCCAGCTCACCTCGAGTCAATGAGCAGTTCTTC.

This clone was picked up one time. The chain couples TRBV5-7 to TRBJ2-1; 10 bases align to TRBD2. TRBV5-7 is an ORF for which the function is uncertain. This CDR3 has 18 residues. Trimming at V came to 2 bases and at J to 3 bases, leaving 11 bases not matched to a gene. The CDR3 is CASSLKGLAEKIYNEQFF. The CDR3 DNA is TGTGCCAGCAGCTTAAAAGGACTAGCGGAGAAAATCTACAATGAGCAGTTCTTC.

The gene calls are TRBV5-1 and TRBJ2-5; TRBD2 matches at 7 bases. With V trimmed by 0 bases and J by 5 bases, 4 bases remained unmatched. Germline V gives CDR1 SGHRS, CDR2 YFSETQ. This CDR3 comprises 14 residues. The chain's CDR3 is CASSLAGGWETQYF. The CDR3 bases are TGCGCCAGCAGCTTGGCGGGAGGCTGGGAGACCCAGTACTTC.

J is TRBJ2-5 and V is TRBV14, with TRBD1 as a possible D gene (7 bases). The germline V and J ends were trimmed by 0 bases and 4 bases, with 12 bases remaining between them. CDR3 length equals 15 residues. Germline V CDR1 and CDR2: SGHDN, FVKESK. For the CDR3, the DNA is TGTGCCAGCAGCCAAGACGGGAGACAGGGAGAGACCCAGTACTTC. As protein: CASSQDGRQGETQYF.

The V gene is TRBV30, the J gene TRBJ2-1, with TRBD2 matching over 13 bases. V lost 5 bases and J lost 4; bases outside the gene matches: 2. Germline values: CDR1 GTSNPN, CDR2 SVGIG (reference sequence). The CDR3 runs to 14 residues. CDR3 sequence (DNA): TGTGCCTGGGAACTAGCGGGAGGGTACAATGAGCAGTTCTTC. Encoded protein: CAWELAGGYNEQFF. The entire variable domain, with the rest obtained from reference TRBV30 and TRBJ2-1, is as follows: SQTIHQWPATLVQPVGSPLSLECTVEGTSNPNLYWYRQAAGRGLQLLFYSVGIGQISSEVPQNLSASRPQDRQFILSSKKLLLSDSGFYLCAWELAGGYNEQFFGPGTRLTVL.

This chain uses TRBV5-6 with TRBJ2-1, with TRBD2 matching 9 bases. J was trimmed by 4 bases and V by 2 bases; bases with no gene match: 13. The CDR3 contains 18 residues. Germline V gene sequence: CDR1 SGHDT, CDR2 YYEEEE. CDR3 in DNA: TGTGCCAGCAGCTTCGGTCCCTTTAGCGGGAGAGTGTACAATGAGCAGTTCTTC. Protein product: CASSFGPFSGRVYNEQFF.